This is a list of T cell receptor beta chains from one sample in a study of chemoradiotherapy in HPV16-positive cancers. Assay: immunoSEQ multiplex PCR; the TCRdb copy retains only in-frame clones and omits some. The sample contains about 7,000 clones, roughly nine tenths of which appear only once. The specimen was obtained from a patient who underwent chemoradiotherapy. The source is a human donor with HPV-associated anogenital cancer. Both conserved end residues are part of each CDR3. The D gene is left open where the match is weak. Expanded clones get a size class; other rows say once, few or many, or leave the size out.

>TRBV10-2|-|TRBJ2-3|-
CASSESTVGGTQYF
TGCGCCAGCAGTGAGTCGACGGTCGGGGGTACGCAGTATTTT
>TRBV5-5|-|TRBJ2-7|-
CASSLGYEQYF
TGTGCCAGCAGCTTGGGCTACGAGCAGTACTTC
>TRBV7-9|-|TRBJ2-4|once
CASSLFQGRMGNIQYF
TGTGCCAGCAGCTTATTTCAGGGAAGGATGGGTAACATTCAGTACTTC
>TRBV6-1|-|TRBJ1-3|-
CASTQFEGVGHTIYF
TGTGCCAGCACGCAATTCGAGGGAGTCGGTCACACCATATATTTT
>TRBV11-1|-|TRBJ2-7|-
CASSSSGPPYEQYF
TGTGCCAGCAGCTCATCGGGGCCCCCCTACGAGCAGTACTTC
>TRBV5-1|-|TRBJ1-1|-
CASSLEGRIEAFF
TGCGCCAGCAGCTTGGAAGGGAGGATAGAAGCTTTCTTT
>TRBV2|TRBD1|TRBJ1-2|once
CASSLETGTFYGYTF
TGTGCCAGCAGTCTCGAGACAGGGACCTTCTATGGCTACACCTTC
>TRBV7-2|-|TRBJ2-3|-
CASTTPGLTDTQYF
TGTGCCAGCACGACGCCGGGCCTCACAGATACGCAGTATTTT
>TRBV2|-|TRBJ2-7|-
CASSDKDSVLFSYEQYF
TGTGCCAGCAGTGACAAGGACAGTGTCTTGTTTTCCTACGAGCAGTACTTC
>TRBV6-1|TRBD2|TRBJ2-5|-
CASSEMWGGMETQYF
TGTGCCAGCAGTGAAATGTGGGGAGGGATGGAGACCCAGTACTTC
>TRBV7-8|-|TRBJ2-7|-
CASSPRGGVAYEQYF
TGTGCCAGCAGCCCCCGGGGTGGTGTGGCCTACGAGCAGTACTTC
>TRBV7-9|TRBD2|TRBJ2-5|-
CASRATGGELETQYF
TGTGCCAGCAGAGCCACGGGGGGAGAATTGGAGACCCAGTACTTC
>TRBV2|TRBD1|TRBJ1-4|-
CASSEAHGTGYEKLFF
TGTGCCAGCAGTGAAGCCCATGGGACAGGCTACGAAAAACTGTTTTTT
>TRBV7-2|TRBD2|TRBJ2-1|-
CASSQREGWHEQFF
TGTGCCAGCAGCCAGCGGGAGGGCTGGCATGAGCAGTTCTTC
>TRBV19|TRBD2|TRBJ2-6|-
CASTPWASGASSGANVLTF
TGTGCCAGTACCCCCTGGGCTAGCGGAGCTAGCTCTGGGGCCAACGTCCTGACTTTC
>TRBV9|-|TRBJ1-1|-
CASSAGWGPDVNTEAFF
TGTGCCAGCAGCGCTGGGTGGGGACCCGACGTGAACACTGAAGCTTTCTTT
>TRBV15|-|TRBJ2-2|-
CATSRRLRAGSGNTGELFF
TGTGCCACCAGCCGACGTCTAAGGGCGGGATCAGGGAACACCGGGGAGCTGTTTTTT